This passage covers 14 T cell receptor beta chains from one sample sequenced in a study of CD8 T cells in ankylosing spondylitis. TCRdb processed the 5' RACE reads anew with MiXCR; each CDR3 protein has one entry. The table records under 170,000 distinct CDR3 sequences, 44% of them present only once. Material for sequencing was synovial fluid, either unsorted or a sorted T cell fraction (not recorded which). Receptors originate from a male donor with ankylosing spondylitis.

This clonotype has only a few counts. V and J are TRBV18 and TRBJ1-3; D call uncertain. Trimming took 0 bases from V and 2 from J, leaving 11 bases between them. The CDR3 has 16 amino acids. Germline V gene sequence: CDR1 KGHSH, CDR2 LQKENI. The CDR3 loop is CASSPPIGFAGNTIYF. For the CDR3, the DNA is TGTGCCAGCTCACCACCGATAGGATTCGCTGGAAACACCATATATTTT.

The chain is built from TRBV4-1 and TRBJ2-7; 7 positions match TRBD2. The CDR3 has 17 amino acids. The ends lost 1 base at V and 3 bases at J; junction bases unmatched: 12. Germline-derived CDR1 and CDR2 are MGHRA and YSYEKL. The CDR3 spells CASSQVNSGGRHYEQYF. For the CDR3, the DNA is TGCGCCAGCAGCCAAGTGAATTCTGGCGGGAGACACTACGAGCAGTACTTC.

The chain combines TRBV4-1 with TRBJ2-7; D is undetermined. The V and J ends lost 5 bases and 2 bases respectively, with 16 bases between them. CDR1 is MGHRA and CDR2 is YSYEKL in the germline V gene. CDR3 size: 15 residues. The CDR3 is CASSDPAAGTYEQYF. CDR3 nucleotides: TGCGCCAGCAGCGACCCGGCGGCAGGAACCTACGAGCAGTACTTC.

The CDR3 DNA reads as TGCGCCAGCAGCCAAAAGGGACTTCTCACCGGGGAGCTGTTTTTT. Translating it yields CASSQKGLLTGELFF. This chain connects TRBV4-1 to TRBJ2-2; TRBD2 is a possible D gene (6 bases). The ends were cut back, 2 bases at V and 4 bases at J, with 11 bases in the middle. Germline V CDR1 and CDR2: MGHRA, YSYEKL. CDR3 length: 15 residues.

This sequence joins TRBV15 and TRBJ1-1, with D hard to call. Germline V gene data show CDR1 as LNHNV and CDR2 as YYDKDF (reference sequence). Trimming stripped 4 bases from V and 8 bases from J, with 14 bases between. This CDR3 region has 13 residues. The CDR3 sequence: CATSTRTSSEAFF. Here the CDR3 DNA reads TGTGCCACCAGCACTCGGACGTCTTCAGAAGCTTTCTTT.

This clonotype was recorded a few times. In DNA, the CDR3 is TGTGCCAGCAGCCAAGAGTTGAAGGGCAGGGCCATGAACACTGAAGCTTTCTTT. Amino acid sequence: CASSQELKGRAMNTEAFF. The genes are TRBV3-1 and TRBJ1-1, with a weak D call TRBD1 (5 bases). The length of the CDR3 is 18 residues. CDR1 is LGHDT, CDR2 YNNKEL, per germline (reference sequence). V shed 0 bases and J shed 0 bases, with 17 bases lying between them.

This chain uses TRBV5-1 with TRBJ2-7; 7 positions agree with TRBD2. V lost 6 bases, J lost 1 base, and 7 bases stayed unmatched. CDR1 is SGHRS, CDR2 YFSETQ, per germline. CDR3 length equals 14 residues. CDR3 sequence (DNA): TGCGCCAGCAACCTCCGCGGGAGATCCTACGAGCAGTACTTC. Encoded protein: CASNLRGRSYEQYF.

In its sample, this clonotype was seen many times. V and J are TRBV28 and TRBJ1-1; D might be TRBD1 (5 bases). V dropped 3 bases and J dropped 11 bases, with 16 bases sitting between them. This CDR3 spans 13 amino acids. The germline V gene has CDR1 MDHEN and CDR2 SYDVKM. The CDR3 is CASSFNEGMWAFF. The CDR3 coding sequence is TGTGCCAGCAGTTTCAACGAGGGGATGTGGGCTTTCTTT.

CDR3 loop: CASSLGPGETDTQYF. CDR3 sequence (DNA): TGTGCCAGCAGTTTAGGCCCGGGAGAGACAGATACGCAGTATTTT. The chain links TRBV28 to TRBJ2-3, with a weak D call TRBD2 (6 bases). Germline V CDR1 and CDR2: MDHEN, SYDVKM. V dropped 2 bases and J dropped 3 bases, with 12 bases sitting between them. The CDR3 has 15 residues.

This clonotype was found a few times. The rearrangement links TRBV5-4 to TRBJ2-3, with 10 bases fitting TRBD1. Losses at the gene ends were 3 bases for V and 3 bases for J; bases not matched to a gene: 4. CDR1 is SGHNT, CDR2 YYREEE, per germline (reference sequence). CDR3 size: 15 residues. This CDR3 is CASSYWDRGTDTQYF. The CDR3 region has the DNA TGTGCCAGCAGCTACTGGGACAGGGGAACAGATACGCAGTATTTT.

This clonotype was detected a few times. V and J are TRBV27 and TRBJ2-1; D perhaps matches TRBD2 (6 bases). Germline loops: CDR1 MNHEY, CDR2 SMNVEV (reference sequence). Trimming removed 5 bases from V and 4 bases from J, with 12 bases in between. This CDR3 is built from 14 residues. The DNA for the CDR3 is TGTGCCAGCAGTCTAAAAGGGACTTACAATGAGCAGTTCTTC. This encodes CASSLKGTYNEQFF.

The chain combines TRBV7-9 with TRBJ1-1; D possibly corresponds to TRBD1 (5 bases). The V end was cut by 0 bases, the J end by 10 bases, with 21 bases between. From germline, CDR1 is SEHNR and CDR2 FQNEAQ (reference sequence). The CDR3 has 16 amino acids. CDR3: CASSLARRQGGVVAFF. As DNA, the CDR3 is TGTGCCAGCAGCTTAGCGCGGCGGCAGGGAGGAGTCGTAGCTTTCTTT.

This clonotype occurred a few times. The CDR3 coding sequence is TGCAGTGCTACTAGCGGGGGGGCCTCTAGGTTTATGGAGACCCAGTACTTC. Amino acid sequence: CSATSGGASRFMETQYF. This sequence joins TRBV20-1 and TRBJ2-5; 12 bases are shared with TRBD2. V shed 4 bases and J 5 bases; nucleotides not matched to a gene: 14. CDR3 length equals 17 residues. Looked up from germline, CDR1 is DFQATT and CDR2 is SNEGSKA (reference sequence).

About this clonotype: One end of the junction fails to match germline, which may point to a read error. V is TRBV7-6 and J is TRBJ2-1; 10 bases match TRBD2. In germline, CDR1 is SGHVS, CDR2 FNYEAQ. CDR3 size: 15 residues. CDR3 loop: CTSSPAGGPGDEQFF. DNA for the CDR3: TGTACCAGCTCTCCAGCGGGAGGGCCGGGGGATGAGCAATTCTTC.